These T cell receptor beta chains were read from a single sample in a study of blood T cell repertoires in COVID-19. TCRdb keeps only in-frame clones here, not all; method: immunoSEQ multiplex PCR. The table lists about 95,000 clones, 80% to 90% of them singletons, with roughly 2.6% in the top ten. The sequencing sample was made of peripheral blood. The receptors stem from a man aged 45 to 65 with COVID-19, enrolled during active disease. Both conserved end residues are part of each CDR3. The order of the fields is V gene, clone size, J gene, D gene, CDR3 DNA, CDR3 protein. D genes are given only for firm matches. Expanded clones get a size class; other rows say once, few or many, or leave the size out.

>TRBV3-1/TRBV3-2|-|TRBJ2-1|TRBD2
TGTGCCAGCAGCCTTCTAGCGGGGAATGAGCAGTTCTTC
CASSLLAGNEQFF
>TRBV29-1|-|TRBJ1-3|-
TGCAGCGTTGAAGACAGAAGCTCTGGAAACACCATATATTTT
CSVEDRSSGNTIYF
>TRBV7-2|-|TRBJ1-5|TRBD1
TGTGCCAGCAGCCCGGGACAGGGGAAGGGCAATCAGCCCCAGCATTTT
CASSPGQGKGNQPQHF
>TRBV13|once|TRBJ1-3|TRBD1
TGTGCCAGCAGCGGGGGACAGGAAAGGAGAAACACCATATATTTT
CASSGGQERRNTIYF
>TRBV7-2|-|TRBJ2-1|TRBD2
TGTGCCAGCAGGACGGGACTAGCGGGACCCTACAATGAGCAGTTCTTC
CASRTGLAGPYNEQFF
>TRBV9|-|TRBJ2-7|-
TGTGCCAGCAGCGACCCAGGGGACCAGTACTTC
CASSDPGDQYF
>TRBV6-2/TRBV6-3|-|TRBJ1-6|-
TGTGCCAGCAGTGCGGGACGGATTAATTCACCCCTCCACTTT
CASSAGRINSPLHF
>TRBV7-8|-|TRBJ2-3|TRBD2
TGTGCCAGCTCATGGGACTACCCTCTCACAGATACGCAGTATTTT
CASSWDYPLTDTQYF
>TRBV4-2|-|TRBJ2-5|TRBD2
TGTGCCAGCAGTTCCGGGACTAGCGGAGAAGAGACCCAGTACTTC
CASSSGTSGEETQYF
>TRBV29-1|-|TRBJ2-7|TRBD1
TGCAGCGTAGCACCGGGACAGGCCTACGAGCAGTACTTC
CSVAPGQAYEQYF
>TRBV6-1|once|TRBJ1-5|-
TGTGCCAGCAGCGAAGGGGCTGGTGGGGGAGGGAATCAGCCCCAGCATTTT
CASSEGAGGGGNQPQHF
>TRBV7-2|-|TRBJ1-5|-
TGTGCCAGCAGCCCCATGGGGGGGCGGCCCCAGCATTTT
CASSPMGGRPQHF
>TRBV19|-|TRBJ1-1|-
TGTGCCAGTAGTATAGGGCTAGGCCTGAGAACTGAAGCTTTCTTT
CASSIGLGLRTEAFF
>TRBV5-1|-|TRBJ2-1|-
TGCGCCAGCTACCCGGCGGACTACAATGAGCAGTTCTTC
CASYPADYNEQFF
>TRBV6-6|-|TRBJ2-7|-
TGTGCCAGCAGGCGGGACAGAGAATACGAGCAGTACTTC
CASRRDREYEQYF
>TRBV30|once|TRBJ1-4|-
TGTGCCTGGAGCATTCCGGGGGGGAATGAAAAACTGTTTTTT
CAWSIPGGNEKLFF
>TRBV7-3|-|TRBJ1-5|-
TGTGCCAGCAGCCCCTCATGGGCGCTTCGCAATCAGCCCCAGCATTTT
CASSPSWALRNQPQHF
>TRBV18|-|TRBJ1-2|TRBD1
TGTGCCAGCTCACCGGGACAGACTGGCTACACCTTC
CASSPGQTGYTF
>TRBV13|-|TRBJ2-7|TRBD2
TGTGCCAGCAGCCGTAGCGGGGCTAGCTCCTACGAGCAGTACTTC
CASSRSGASSYEQYF
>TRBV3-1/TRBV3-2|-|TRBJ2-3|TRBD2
TGTGCCAGCAGCCAAGACGGCGGGGGACGAGATACGCAGTATTTT
CASSQDGGGRDTQYF
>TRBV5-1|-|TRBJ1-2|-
TGCGCCAGCAGCTTTATCCCTGACAGCAAGACTAACTATGGCTACACCTTC
CASSFIPDSKTNYGYTF
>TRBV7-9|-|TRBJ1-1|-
TGTGCCAGCAGCTCACCCGGGAGTTGGAGGGCTTTCTTT
CASSSPGSWRAFF
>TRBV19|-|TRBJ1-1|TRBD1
TGTGCCAGTAGTAGACAGGGTCCCGACACTGAAGCTTTCTTT
CASSRQGPDTEAFF
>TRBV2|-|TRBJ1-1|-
TGTGCCAGCAGTGAACAGGGTTATGAAGCTTTCTTT
CASSEQGYEAFF
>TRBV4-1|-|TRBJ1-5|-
TGCGCCAGCAGCCCCGAACCGGGACAAAGCAATCAGCCCCAGCATTTT
CASSPEPGQSNQPQHF
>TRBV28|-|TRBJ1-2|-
TGTGCCAGCAGTTTTGGCGGGGGGCAGAACTATGGCTACACCTTC
CASSFGGGQNYGYTF
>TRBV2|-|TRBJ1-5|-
TGTGCCAGCAGCTCCGGGGGAGGCTATAGCAATCAGCCCCAGCATTTT
CASSSGGGYSNQPQHF
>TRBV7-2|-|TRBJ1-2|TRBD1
TGTGCCAGCAGCTTATTGGGACAGGGGGCACGTAACTATGGCTACACCTTC
CASSLLGQGARNYGYTF
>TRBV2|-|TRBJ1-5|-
TGTGCCAGCAGTGCCCAGGGAAATCGGCCCCAGCATTTT
CASSAQGNRPQHF
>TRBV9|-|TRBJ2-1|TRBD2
TGTGCCAGCAGCACGAGCGGGGGGGCCGGTAATGAGCAGTTCTTC
CASSTSGGAGNEQFF
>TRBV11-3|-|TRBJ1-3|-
TGTGCCAGCACCCCGGGCGGGACTGCAGGAAACACCATATATTTT
CASTPGGTAGNTIYF
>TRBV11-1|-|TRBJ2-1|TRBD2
TGTGCCAGCAGCTCGGGGACTAGCGGGGTTACTGAGCAGTTCTTC
CASSSGTSGVTEQFF
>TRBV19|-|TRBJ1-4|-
TGTGCCAGTAGGGGCGACGGATTAGATAATGAAAAACTGTTTTTT
CASRGDGLDNEKLFF
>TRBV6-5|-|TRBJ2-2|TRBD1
TGTGCCAGCAGTTCCGACAGGGGCCCCGGGGAGCTGTTTTTT
CASSSDRGPGELFF
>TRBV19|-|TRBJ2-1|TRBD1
TGTGCCAGTAGTATCTCCGGGACAGGGGATATGATCGATGAGCAGTTCTTC
CASSISGTGDMIDEQFF
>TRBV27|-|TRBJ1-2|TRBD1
TGTGCCAGCAGTCCCCGACAGGGGAGTCGGGGCTACACCTTC
CASSPRQGSRGYTF
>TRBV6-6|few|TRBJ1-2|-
TGTGCCAGCAGTTACTCTACAGAACACTATGGCTACACCTTC
CASSYSTEHYGYTF
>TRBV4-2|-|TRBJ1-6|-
TGTGCCAGCAGCCAAGATTTAGGGGTGGGTGCGGATTCACCCCTCCACTTT
CASSQDLGVGADSPLHF
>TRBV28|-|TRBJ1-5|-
TGTGCCAGCAGTTTTTACAGTCGAAATCAGCCCCAGCATTTT
CASSFYSRNQPQHF
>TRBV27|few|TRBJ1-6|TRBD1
TGTGCCAGCAGTTCCGGACAGGGGGCTTCCTATAATTCACCCCTCCACTTT
CASSSGQGASYNSPLHF
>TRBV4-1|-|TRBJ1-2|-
TGCGCCAGCAGCCAAGGGGGGGGCGGATCTAACTATGGCTACACCTTC
CASSQGGGGSNYGYTF
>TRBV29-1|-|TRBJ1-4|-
TGCAGCGTTGGGCAGGGGCCCAATGAAAAACTGTTTTTT
CSVGQGPNEKLFF
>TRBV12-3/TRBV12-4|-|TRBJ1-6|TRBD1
TGTGCCAGCACCACAGGGGGTTCACCCCTCCACTTT
CASTTGGSPLHF
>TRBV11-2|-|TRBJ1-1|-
TGTGCCAGCAGCTCATCCCTGCGCAGGGTGAACACTGAAGCTTTCTTT
CASSSSLRRVNTEAFF